This TCR beta chain was identified during a study of blood T cells in healthy people across ages. Germline trimming cut 5 bases from V and 4 bases from J; bases unmatched to any gene: 12. CDR1 and CDR2 (germline): SGHTA, FQGNSA. This CDR3 is built from 17 residues. A second PCR of 7 to 11 cycles used a sample-barcoded 5' primer and a J-beta primer mix. TCRdb passed the 5' RACE reads through MiXCR, listing each CDR3 protein once. The data show 2 million or so distinct CDR3 sequences, around half seen once. Study-wide points: It was the long-lived donors that had more naive CD4+ cells and higher diversity than aged donors. Roughly linear declines in TCR beta diversity per million T cells occurred with age. Diversity estimated from one million T cells was considered an underestimate.

This clonotype occurred a few times. The target antigen is unknown. Healthy Caucasians from Russia aged roughly 6 to 95 served as donors. Material for sequencing was blood. The TCR sequence derives from a woman aged 40-49 years in good health. The chain uses TRBV7-2 and TRBJ2-5, with 11 positions matching TRBD1. This CDR3 is CASSAHGGQGARETQYF. CDR3 nucleotide sequence: TGTGCCAGCAGCGCCCACGGTGGACAGGGGGCTAGAGAGACCCAGTACTTC.